The rows below give T cell receptor beta chains drawn from one sample of a study of T cells in Graves' hyperthyroidism and ophthalmopathy. TCRdb recomputed calls from the multiplex PCR reads with MiXCR, one row per CDR3 protein. The sample holds hundreds of thousands of distinct CDR3 sequences, approximately 40% seen once. Sequencing was done on a sample of blood. All receptors come from a man aged 18 to 29 with Graves' hyperthyroidism. The CDR3 runs from the conserved cysteine through the conserved F or W. The D gene is left open where the match is weak. Size values are once, few and many counts, or a class for expanded clones, and some rows have none.

CDR3aa: CASRDLGGNQPQHF
CDR3nt: TGTGCCAGCAGGGACCTTGGAGGCAATCAGCCCCAGCATTTT
abundance: few
d_gene: NA
v_gene: TRBV25-1
j_gene: TRBJ1-5

CDR3aa: CASGGGRSNQPQHF
CDR3nt: TGTGCCAGTGGGGGGGGCAGGAGCAATCAGCCCCAGCATTTT
abundance: few
d_gene: NA
v_gene: TRBV19
j_gene: TRBJ1-5

CDR3aa: CASSVGTGLYEQYF
CDR3nt: TGTGCCAGCAGTGTCGGGACAGGCCTCTACGAGCAGTACTTC
abundance: NA
d_gene: TRBD1
v_gene: TRBV25-1
j_gene: TRBJ2-7

CDR3aa: CATTLAGGNIGELFF
CDR3nt: TGTGCCACCACCCTCGCAGGGGGCAATATCGGGGAGCTGTTTTTT
abundance: NA
d_gene: TRBD1
v_gene: TRBV15
j_gene: TRBJ2-2

CDR3aa: CASAGSYEQYF
CDR3nt: TGTGCCAGTGCGGGCTCCTACGAGCAGTACTTC
abundance: few
d_gene: NA
v_gene: TRBV19
j_gene: TRBJ2-7

CDR3aa: CSARTGTEAFF
CDR3nt: TGCAGTGCTCGGACAGGGACTGAAGCTTTCTTT
abundance: NA
d_gene: TRBD1
v_gene: TRBV20-1
j_gene: TRBJ1-1

CDR3aa: CSYGTSGVYEQYF
CDR3nt: TGCAGCTATGGGACTAGCGGAGTCTACGAGCAGTACTTC
abundance: NA
d_gene: TRBD2
v_gene: TRBV29-1
j_gene: TRBJ2-7

CDR3aa: CASSRRGENTEAFF
CDR3nt: TGCGCCAGCAGCCGAAGAGGGGAAAACACTGAAGCTTTCTTT
abundance: NA
d_gene: NA
v_gene: TRBV5-1
j_gene: TRBJ1-1

CDR3aa: CASSHSRGEAFF
CDR3nt: TGCGCCAGCAGCCATTCCAGGGGGGAAGCTTTCTTT
abundance: NA
d_gene: TRBD1
v_gene: TRBV4-1
j_gene: TRBJ1-1

CDR3aa: CAISDRGSAQYF
CDR3nt: TGTGCCATCAGTGACAGGGGGAGCGCGCAGTACTTC
abundance: once
d_gene: TRBD1
v_gene: TRBV10-3
j_gene: TRBJ2-7

CDR3aa: CASSFGQAVGELFF
CDR3nt: TGCGCCAGCAGCTTCGGACAGGCTGTCGGGGAGCTGTTTTTT
abundance: NA
d_gene: TRBD1
v_gene: TRBV5-1
j_gene: TRBJ2-2

CDR3aa: CASSFSILQPQHF
CDR3nt: TGTGCCAGCAGTTTTAGTATTCTTCAGCCCCAGCATTTT
abundance: NA
d_gene: NA
v_gene: TRBV19
j_gene: TRBJ1-5

CDR3aa: CASGDSRFSYEQYF
CDR3nt: TGTGCCAGCGGTGACAGCCGATTCTCTTACGAGCAGTACTTC
abundance: many
d_gene: NA
v_gene: TRBV7-2
j_gene: TRBJ2-7

CDR3aa: CASRGTGGSPLHF
CDR3nt: TGTGCCAGCAGGGGGACAGGTGGCTCACCCCTCCACTTT
abundance: many
d_gene: TRBD1
v_gene: TRBV12-3/TRBV12-4
j_gene: TRBJ1-6

CDR3aa: CASRPAMNTEAFF
CDR3nt: TGTGCCAGCAGACCCGCTATGAACACTGAAGCTTTCTTT
abundance: NA
d_gene: NA
v_gene: TRBV3-1
j_gene: TRBJ1-1